The 31 T cell receptor beta chains below all came from one sample that was sequenced in a study of T cell responses to AZD1222 COVID-19 vaccine (dated by TCRdb to the early 2020s). The library was prepared using the immunoSEQ multiplex PCR assay. TCRdb mirrors the immuneACCESS table, restricted to in-frame sequences. Some clones are absent from its copies; in checked studies, under half trace to an unresolved V gene, and the reason for the others is unknown. The sample includes around 78,000 clones, with approximately 90% observed a single time. The ten largest clones add up to less than 5.5% of the sample. Taken with the paper, the label for time point translates to: baseline before first vaccination. Per the publication, the treatment or condition label means: meningococcal conjugate vaccine given as trial control. The sample in question was peripheral blood, obtained on day 0 of MenACWY control vaccination. Source of these receptors: an adult in good health.

The V gene is TRBV6-5, the J gene TRBJ2-5; D is undetermined. Germline loops: CDR1 MNHEY, CDR2 SVGAGI. The CDR3 covers 12 residues. The V end lost 10 bases, the J end lost 8 bases, and 17 bases lay between the germline ends. The CDR3 here is CATGFFADTQYF. The CDR3 DNA is TGTGCCACCGGATTCTTTGCGGATACCCAGTACTTC.

CDR3 sequence reads: CASSPGALGYGYTF. The CDR3 nucleotides read TGTGCCAGCAGCCCGGGGGCATTGGGCTATGGCTACACCTTC. The chain carries TRBV27 and TRBJ1-2; D perhaps matches TRBD1 (6 bases). The CDR3 contains 14 residues. Trimming shortened V by 6 bases and J by 4 bases, and 15 bases separated the two germline ends. The germline V gene has CDR1 MNHEY and CDR2 SMNVEV (reference sequence).

The chain employs TRBV19 and TRBJ1-1, with a possible D match to TRBD1 (6 bases). Deletions cut 2 bases from V and 6 bases from J, with 22 bases between. Germline values: CDR1 LNHDA, CDR2 SQIVND (reference sequence). The CDR3 is 17 residues long. CDR3: CASSIRGAVGSKPEAFF. As DNA, the CDR3 is TGTGCCAGTAGTATAAGGGGGGCCGTCGGTTCGAAGCCTGAAGCTTTCTTT.

This clone was found once. The chain has TRBV5-4 and TRBJ2-5; unclear D gene. Trimming cost V 2 bases and J 3 bases, with 11 bases left between them. Germline lookup yields CDR1 SGHNT and CDR2 YYREEE (reference sequence). The CDR3 spans 14 residues. CDR3: CASSFDPSKETQYF. CDR3 sequence (DNA): TGTGCCAGCAGCTTTGACCCGTCCAAAGAGACCCAGTACTTC.

A single count supports this clone. The genes are TRBV6-1 and TRBJ2-1; 15 bases fit TRBD2. The germline CDR1 and CDR2 sequences are MNHNS and SASEGT. This CDR3 has 15 amino acids. Trimming cost V 3 bases and J 9 bases; bases outside gene matches: 3. The CDR3 DNA reads as TGTGCCAGCAGTGAGAGGGGACTAGCGGGAGGTGAGCAGTTCTTC. Protein sequence: CASSERGLAGGEQFF.

This chain links TRBV30 with TRBJ1-2; no clear D gene. The CDR3 loop spans 13 amino acids. CDR1 GTSNPN and CDR2 SVGIG come from the germline V gene (reference sequence). The germline V and J ends were trimmed by 2 bases and 6 bases, with 13 bases remaining between them. CDR3 amino acids: CAWSLGLRDGYTF. The CDR3 nucleotides read TGTGCCTGGAGTTTAGGCCTTCGGGATGGCTACACCTTC.

J is TRBJ1-1 and V is TRBV27; D ambiguous. The CDR3 is 14 amino acids. CDR1 is MNHEY and CDR2 is SMNVEV in the germline V gene (reference sequence). V was trimmed by 2 bases and J by 4 bases, leaving 11 bases between them. The CDR3 region has the DNA TGTGCCAGCAGTTTAATGCACACGGGCACTGAAGCTTTCTTT. Translated, it gives CASSLMHTGTEAFF.

This chain connects TRBV24-1 to TRBJ2-5, with 11 positions matching TRBD1. V lost 4 bases, J lost 5 bases, and 8 bases stayed unmatched. Germline V lookup: CDR1 KGHDR, CDR2 SFDVKD. This CDR3 is built from 16 residues. The CDR3 sequence is CATSESDRGPGETQYF. CDR3 nucleotides: TGTGCCACCAGTGAGTCGGACAGGGGGCCTGGGGAGACCCAGTACTTC.

This rearrangement joins TRBV27 to TRBJ1-2; no firm D call. The CDR3 totals 15 residues. From germline, CDR1 is MNHEY and CDR2 SMNVEV (reference sequence). V was trimmed by 8 bases and J by 0 bases, leaving 16 bases between them. CDR3 nucleotides: TGTGCCAGCGCCAGATATCCTTCAGCTAACTATGGCTACACCTTC. This encodes CASARYPSANYGYTF.

This clone was counted a single time. The rearrangement joins TRBV6-5 to TRBJ2-6, with 7 nucleotides matching TRBD1. CDR1 and CDR2 from the germline V gene are MNHEY and SVGAGI. Trimming cost V 2 bases and J 2 bases; bases outside gene matches: 3. The CDR3 extends over 16 amino acids. Here the CDR3 reads CASSYDTGAGANVLTF. The CDR3 nucleotides are TGTGCCAGCAGTTACGATACAGGGGCTGGGGCCAACGTCCTGACTTTC.

The CDR3: CASREQGNSPLHF. CDR3 nucleotide sequence: TGTGCCAGTAGGGAACAGGGGAATTCACCCCTCCACTTT. The genes are TRBV19 and TRBJ1-6; TRBD1 agrees at 7 bases. In germline, CDR1 is LNHDA, CDR2 SQIVND (reference sequence). This CDR3 has 13 amino acids. V lost 6 bases, J lost 7 bases, and 3 bases stayed unmatched.

The chain has TRBV19 and TRBJ2-1; 8 bases line up with TRBD2. Germline CDR1 is LNHDA and CDR2 is SQIVND (reference sequence). V was pared by 1 base and J by 5 bases, with 7 bases of the junction left unmatched. This CDR3 is 16 amino acids long. CDR3 DNA sequence: TGTGCCAGTAGTATAGGGGGCGGGAGGATTAACAATGAGCAGTTCTTC. It encodes CASSIGGGRINNEQFF.

This chain connects TRBV6-1 to TRBJ2-1; 9 nucleotides agree with TRBD2. CDR3 length: 16 amino acids. V trimming: 1 base; J trimming: 9 bases; junction bases outside the gene matches: 10. From germline, CDR1 is MNHNS and CDR2 SASEGT. CDR3 in amino acids: CASSEGSSGDGGEQFF. The CDR3 coding sequence is TGTGCCAGCAGTGAAGGGTCTAGCGGGGATGGTGGTGAGCAGTTCTTC.

The V and J genes are TRBV7-6 and TRBJ2-3, with TRBD2 as a possible D gene (6 bases). Germline loops: CDR1 SGHVS, CDR2 FNYEAQ. V dropped 2 bases and J dropped 0 bases, with 12 bases sitting between them. This CDR3 comprises 16 residues. CDR3 bases: TGTGCCAGCAGCTTATTACTAGCATCTAGCACAGATACGCAGTATTTT. It specifies CASSLLLASSTDTQYF.

This clone was observed once. Other DNA variants within this sample encode the same CDR3. The V call is TRBV28, the J call TRBJ1-4, with D unclear. Germline loops: CDR1 MDHEN, CDR2 SYDVKM. The V and J ends lost 6 bases and 7 bases respectively, with 6 bases between them. The CDR3 runs to 11 residues. This CDR3 is CASSDGEKLFF. The CDR3, as DNA: TGTGCCAGCAGCGACGGTGAAAAACTGTTTTTT.

The V call is TRBV19, the J call TRBJ1-5, with a weak D call TRBD1 (5 bases). CDR3 length: 16 residues. V was trimmed by 5 bases and J by 3 bases, leaving 17 bases between them. The germline V gene encodes CDR1 LNHDA and CDR2 SQIVND (reference sequence). CDR3 sequence reads: CASSPDQGYSNQPQHF. CDR3 in DNA: TGTGCCAGTAGTCCTGACCAGGGATACTCCAATCAGCCCCAGCATTTT.

The chain employs TRBV7-2 and TRBJ1-5; D gene ambiguous. This CDR3 has 14 residues. V was cut by 5 bases and J by 4 bases, with 12 bases left in between. Germline lookup yields CDR1 SGHTA and CDR2 FQGNSA. The CDR3 DNA reads TGTGCCAGCAGCCCCTCTGGCGGGAATCAGCCCCAGCATTTT. Its protein is CASSPSGGNQPQHF.

The V gene is TRBV7-8, the J gene TRBJ2-1; TRBD1 is a possible D gene (6 bases). The germline CDR1 and CDR2 sequences are SGHVS and FQNEAQ. Trimming removed 6 bases at V and 4 bases at J, with 16 bases between. The CDR3 has 15 residues. CDR3 DNA sequence: TGTGCCAGCAGTCCACTATCCCAGGGGTACAATGAGCAGTTCTTC. It encodes CASSPLSQGYNEQFF.

The chain uses TRBV5-6 and TRBJ2-1; 9 bases line up with TRBD1. The CDR3 runs to 13 residues. The germline gives CDR1 SGHDT, CDR2 YYEEEE. V was pared by 1 base and J by 16 bases, with 9 bases of the junction left unmatched. CDR3 DNA sequence: TGTGCCAGCAGCTTGTACGGGACAGGGAGTGACTTCTTC. Translating it yields CASSLYGTGSDFF.

The chain joins TRBV10-3 to TRBJ1-5; 8 nucleotides line up with TRBD1. Germline-derived CDR1 and CDR2 are ENHRY and SYGVKD. This CDR3 is 16 amino acids long. V lost 0 bases and J lost 1; bases outside the gene matches: 2. The CDR3 protein is CAISESNRGSNQPQHF. CDR3 bases: TGTGCCATCAGTGAGTCGAACAGGGGGAGCAATCAGCCCCAGCATTTT.

This chain connects TRBV7-2 to TRBJ2-7, with 10 bases identical to TRBD2. V gave up 3 bases and J gave up 4 bases; unmatched junction bases: 12. CDR1 is SGHTA, CDR2 FQGNSA, per germline. The length of the CDR3 is 17 residues. The CDR3 nucleotides are TGTGCCAGCAGCTTTAAGCCTCTGCTTAGCGGGGGGTACGAGCAGTACTTC. It specifies CASSFKPLLSGGYEQYF.

The rearrangement joins TRBV27 to TRBJ1-3; maybe TRBD1 (5 bases). This CDR3 has 14 amino acids. Trimming took off 5 bases at V and 1 base at J, with 9 bases between the two ends. CDR1 and CDR2 from the germline V gene are MNHEY and SMNVEV (reference sequence). Here the CDR3 reads CASSKTESGNTIYF. DNA for the CDR3: TGTGCCAGCAGTAAGACAGAGTCTGGAAACACCATATATTTT.

The rearrangement uses TRBV7-2 and TRBJ2-5; a possible D gene is TRBD1 (6 bases). Germline V gives CDR1 SGHTA, CDR2 FQGNSA. The CDR3 runs 14 residues. Trimming removed 1 base from V and 5 bases from J, with 11 bases in between. CDR3 residues: CASSLVGGEETQYF. CDR3 sequence (DNA): TGTGCCAGCAGCTTAGTTGGGGGCGAGGAGACCCAGTACTTC.

The chain has TRBV27 and TRBJ2-1; 8 bases fit TRBD2. Per the germline V gene, CDR1 is MNHEY and CDR2 is SMNVEV (reference sequence). The length of the CDR3 is 15 residues. V lost 1 base and J lost 5; bases outside the gene matches: 4. CDR3 nucleotides: TGTGCCAGCAGTTTATTAGCGGGGTCGAACAATGAGCAGTTCTTC. Translating gives CASSLLAGSNNEQFF.

The genes are TRBV3-1 (or the pseudogene TRBV3-2) and TRBJ1-5; D is uncertain. CDR1 is LGHDT and CDR2 is YNNKEL in the germline V gene (reference sequence). This CDR3 region has 13 residues. Trimming pared 5 bases from V and 0 bases from J, leaving 5 bases between. CDR3 DNA sequence: TGTGCCAGCAGCTATAATAGCAATCAGCCCCAGCATTTT. As protein: CASSYNSNQPQHF.

V gene TRBV19 combines with J gene TRBJ2-3, with no clear D. Trimming cost V 5 bases and J 1 base, with 10 bases left between them. The CDR3 sequence is 14 residues long. Germline CDR1 is LNHDA and CDR2 is SQIVND (reference sequence). Here the CDR3 DNA reads TGTGCCAGTAGTTGGTCGCCAGGCACAGATACGCAGTATTTT. It translates to CASSWSPGTDTQYF.

The rearrangement uses TRBV27 and TRBJ1-1; no clear D gene. Trimming removed 8 bases from V and 3 bases from J, with 13 bases in between. The CDR3 is 13 residues long. In germline, CDR1 is MNHEY, CDR2 SMNVEV (reference sequence). CDR3 sequence (DNA): TGTGCCAGCCGGCCGCGGGGTTACACTGAAGCTTTCTTT. Protein product: CASRPRGYTEAFF.

J is TRBJ2-7 and V is TRBV10-3, with 8 bases matching TRBD2. The CDR3 is 13 residues long. Germline CDR1 is ENHRY and CDR2 is SYGVKD. In nucleotides, the CDR3 is TGTGTGACGGTCAGCGGGAGCTCCTACGAGCAGTACTTC. This encodes CVTVSGSSYEQYF.

This clone was recorded once. The chain joins TRBV19 to TRBJ2-7; D is perhaps TRBD1 or TRBD2 (6 bases each). V was shortened by 4 bases and J by 6 bases, with 19 bases between the two germline ends. From germline, CDR1 is LNHDA and CDR2 SQIVND (reference sequence). The CDR3 has 15 amino acids. This CDR3 is CASSTIHTGRREQYF. The CDR3 nucleotides are TGTGCCAGTAGTACCATACATACAGGGAGGCGCGAGCAGTACTTC.

The chain couples TRBV6-5 to TRBJ2-1, with 9 bases identical to TRBD2. The CDR3 covers 15 residues. From germline, CDR1 is MNHEY and CDR2 SVGAGI. The V and J ends lost 5 bases and 4 bases, in that order; junction bases with no gene match: 6. The CDR3 protein is CASSKTSGPYNEQFF. CDR3 in DNA: TGTGCCAGCAGTAAGACTAGCGGACCTTACAATGAGCAGTTCTTC.

This clone was seen a few times. The chain joins TRBV18 to TRBJ1-2; 7 bases agree with TRBD1. The CDR3 spans 15 residues. CDR1 and CDR2 (germline): KGHSH, LQKENI. V was clipped by 3 bases and J by 7 bases; unmatched bases: 11. The CDR3 sequence: CASSPSVQGDGGYTF. DNA of the CDR3: TGTGCCAGCTCACCGTCAGTTCAGGGGGACGGTGGCTACACCTTC.